The 16 T cell receptor beta chains listed next were all sequenced from one sample in a study of long-term antiretroviral therapy in people with HIV. An immunoSEQ assay, version v3.0, was performed at survey level. Some clones are missing from TCRdb's copy, which holds only in-frame ones; the method was immunoSEQ multiplex PCR. The data show 25,000 to 35,000 clones, approximately 80% seen once. This specimen was unsorted PBMCs, taken almost 2.9 years after starting antiretroviral therapy. Every receptor here comes from a young man with HIV.

As DNA, the CDR3 is TGTGCCAGCAGCTTAGAAACAGGGGGCGGAGGCTACACCTTC. Translation: CASSLETGGGGYTF. This chain links TRBV7-2 with TRBJ1-2; TRBD1 matches 9 bases. With V trimmed by 1 base and J by 8 bases, 5 bases remained unmatched. Germline CDR1 and CDR2: SGHTA and FQGNSA. The length of the CDR3 is 14 residues.

This chain uses TRBV30 with TRBJ2-3, with D perhaps matching TRBD2 (5 bases). CDR3 length: 13 amino acids. CDR1 and CDR2 (germline): GTSNPN, SVGIG (reference sequence). With 0 bases removed from V and 6 bases from J, the gap between germline ends came to 10 bases. For the CDR3, the DNA is TGTGCCTGGAGTGTATCTCGCGGGGATACGCAGTATTTT. Translating it yields CAWSVSRGDTQYF.

This clone has only one observation. The rearrangement joins TRBV30 to TRBJ2-2; 8 bases align to TRBD2. There are 16 residues in the CDR3. The germline gives CDR1 GTSNPN, CDR2 SVGIG (reference sequence). J gave up 2 bases and V 0 bases, and 5 bases lay outside the gene matches. The CDR3 here is CAWSVQSGRNTGELFF. In nucleotides, the CDR3 is TGTGCCTGGAGTGTACAGAGCGGGAGAAACACCGGGGAGCTGTTTTTT.

V gene TRBV29-1 combines with J gene TRBJ1-4; 7 positions agree with TRBD1. V lost 6 bases to trimming and J lost 8 bases; unmatched junction nucleotides: 12. This CDR3 has 14 amino acids. In germline, CDR1 is SQVTM, CDR2 ANQGSEA. CDR3 sequence reads: CSVVVTGDVEKLFF. The CDR3 DNA reads as TGCAGCGTCGTGGTCACAGGGGATGTGGAAAAACTGTTTTTT.

The chain employs TRBV28 and TRBJ2-4; 10 bases match TRBD1. V shed 5 bases, J shed 2 bases, and the junction held 6 bases outside the gene matches. From germline, CDR1 is MDHEN and CDR2 SYDVKM. This CDR3 spans 16 amino acids. CDR3 residues: CASSQPGQGSKNIQYF. As DNA, the CDR3 is TGTGCCAGCAGTCAACCGGGACAGGGGTCCAAAAACATTCAGTACTTC. Variable domain in full (rest from reference TRBV28 and TRBJ2-4): DVKVTQSSRYLVKRTGEKVFLECVQDMDHENMFWYRQDPGLGLRLIYFSYDVKMKEKGDIPEGYSVSREKKERFSLILESASTNQTSMYLCASSQPGQGSKNIQYFGAGTRLSVL.

This rearrangement joins TRBV7-9 to TRBJ2-7; either TRBD1 or TRBD2 may fit D (7 bases each). The germline gives CDR1 SEHNR, CDR2 FQNEAQ (reference sequence). V was trimmed by 1 base and J by 0 bases, leaving 16 bases between them. The CDR3 extends over 17 amino acids. The CDR3 DNA reads as TGTGCCAGCAGCTTAGGTAGGGGGGGGACAGACTCCTACGAGCAGTACTTC. It translates to CASSLGRGGTDSYEQYF.

This rearrangement joins TRBV5-5 to TRBJ1-3, with no clear D. V was shortened by 4 bases and J by 0 bases, with 11 bases between the two germline ends. Germline values: CDR1 SGHKS, CDR2 YYEKEE (reference sequence). This CDR3 has 15 residues. The CDR3 spells CASSPSSSSGNTIYF. The CDR3 DNA reads as TGTGCCAGCAGCCCTTCTTCGAGCTCTGGAAACACCATATATTTT.

V is TRBV28 and J is TRBJ1-2, with TRBD1 matching over 11 bases. CDR1 and CDR2 from the germline V gene are MDHEN and SYDVKM. The CDR3 is 15 residues long. J gave up 7 bases and V 3 bases, and 7 bases lay outside the gene matches. The chain's CDR3 is CASSLDRGLGRGYTF. CDR3 nucleotides: TGTGCCAGCAGTTTGGACAGGGGGCTGGGTCGTGGCTACACCTTC.

The rearrangement joins TRBV6-1 to TRBJ2-7; 8 positions agree with TRBD1. V dropped 6 bases and J dropped 2; count of bases not matched to a gene: 9. Germline V gene data show CDR1 as MNHNS and CDR2 as SASEGT. The CDR3 sequence is 15 residues long. As DNA, the CDR3 is TGTGCCAGCAGGGTTTCCACAGGGGGAACCTACGAGCAGTACTTC. It codes for CASRVSTGGTYEQYF.

This clone was recorded a few times. The chain is built from TRBV28 and TRBJ2-7; a possible D gene is TRBD1 (5 bases). Germline values: CDR1 MDHEN, CDR2 SYDVKM. CDR3 length equals 13 residues. Trimming left V 6 bases short and J 3 bases short, with 12 bases between. The CDR3 sequence: CASRPDRVYEQYF. CDR3 nucleotide sequence: TGTGCCAGCAGACCCGACAGAGTCTACGAGCAGTACTTC.

This chain connects TRBV9 to TRBJ2-7, with D possibly matching TRBD1 (5 bases). From germline, CDR1 is SGDLS and CDR2 YYNGEE. Between the trimmed V and J ends, which lost 6 bases and 6 bases, there was a span of 19 bases. The CDR3 has 14 amino acids. For the CDR3, the DNA is TGTGCCAGCACCCGTTCCCAGGGCGGCTCCGAGCAGTACTTC. It yields the protein CASTRSQGGSEQYF.

The chain employs TRBV5-6 and TRBJ1-5; tentative D call: TRBD1 (5 bases). CDR1 and CDR2 from the germline V gene are SGHDT and YYEEEE. V dropped 0 bases and J dropped 5 bases, with 18 bases sitting between them. The CDR3 covers 17 residues. CDR3 DNA sequence: TGTGCCAGCAGCTTGGATGCAGGGAATAGGGCTCATCAGCCCCAGCATTTT. It codes for CASSLDAGNRAHQPQHF.

V usage is TRBV5-6 and J usage is TRBJ2-7; a possible D gene is TRBD2 (5 bases). The CDR3 runs to 16 residues. Germline CDR1 reads SGHDT; CDR2 reads YYEEEE. Between the trimmed V and J ends, which lost 4 bases and 0 bases, there was a span of 17 bases. The CDR3 spells CASSPRGRAYSYEQYF. CDR3 in DNA: TGTGCCAGCAGCCCTCGCGGGCGGGCCTACTCCTACGAGCAGTACTTC.

The rearrangement joins TRBV7-2 to TRBJ2-5; 8 bases agree with TRBD2. CDR3 size: 15 residues. V gave up 4 bases and J gave up 1 base; unmatched junction bases: 5. Germline CDR1 is SGHTA and CDR2 is FQGNSA. The CDR3 region has the DNA TGTGCCAGCAGCTCCTCTAGCGGGCTCCAAGAGACCCAGTACTTC. It yields the protein CASSSSSGLQETQYF.

The J gene is TRBJ1-2, the V gene TRBV11-2, with unresolved D. Germline CDR1 reads SGHAT; CDR2 reads FQNNGV. Deletions cut 0 bases from V and 8 bases from J, with 16 bases between. This CDR3 is built from 15 residues. CDR3 in DNA: TGTGCCAGCAGCTTAGACGGTGCCCTTGGGGTAGGCTACACCTTC. Translation gives CASSLDGALGVGYTF.

This chain joins TRBV13 and TRBJ2-3; D not certain. Per the germline V gene, CDR1 is PRHDT and CDR2 is FYEKMQ (reference sequence). V lost 0 bases, J lost 2 bases, and 6 bases lay in between. CDR3 size: 14 residues. The CDR3 here is CASSLGQSTDTQYF. Here the CDR3 DNA reads TGTGCCAGCAGCTTAGGACAGTCCACAGATACGCAGTATTTT.